The 9 T cell receptor beta chains in this list originate from one sample, sequenced in a study of cytomegalovirus exposure and HLA in healthy donors. PCR used 60 Vbeta primers and 13 Jbeta primers. TCRdb's copy holds only in-frame clones and misses some; the assay was immunoSEQ multiplex PCR. The data contain about 59,000 clones, 80% of them singletons. Sequencing used PBMCs. These receptors were taken from a middle-aged woman in good health and CMV-seronegative.

The chain couples TRBV6-1 to TRBJ2-2; D is possibly TRBD2 (5 bases). The ends were cut back, 8 bases at V and 0 bases at J, with 7 bases in the middle. The CDR3 contains 13 residues. CDR1 and CDR2 from the germline V gene are MNHNS and SASEGT. The CDR3 nucleotides are TGTGCCAGCGCCGGGACGAACACCGGGGAGCTGTTTTTT. Protein: CASAGTNTGELFF.

This clone came up a few times. The V and J genes are TRBV5-5 and TRBJ2-7; D is unclear. Germline CDR1 SGHKS, CDR2 YYEKEE (reference sequence). The CDR3 runs to 13 residues. V shed 1 base and J shed 7 bases, with 12 bases lying between them. CDR3 DNA: TGTGCCAGCAGCTTGTTGACTTCTTGGGAGCAGTACTTC. It encodes CASSLLTSWEQYF.

V gene TRBV2 combines with J gene TRBJ2-1; TRBD2 aligns across 8 bases. CDR3 length equals 16 residues. Germline V gives CDR1 SNHLY, CDR2 FYNNEI. The junction had 12 bases not matched to a gene; V was cut back by 4 bases and J by 7 bases. The CDR3 reads CASSVTSGPSGNEQFF. Written as DNA, the CDR3 is TGTGCCAGCAGTGTTACTAGCGGACCCAGCGGTAATGAGCAGTTCTTC.

The chain employs TRBV19 and TRBJ1-5; 9 nucleotides agree with TRBD1. CDR3 size: 16 residues. Germline-derived CDR1 and CDR2 are LNHDA and SQIVND (reference sequence). V was pared by 7 bases and J by 0 bases, with 7 bases of the junction left unmatched. In nucleotides, the CDR3 is TGTGCCAGTAAAGGGACAGGGACTTTTAGCAATCAGCCCCAGCATTTT. Translating it yields CASKGTGTFSNQPQHF.

The CDR3 bases are TGTGCCAGCAGCCCGAGCGCAGGGGTATCGGGCTATGGCTACACCTTC. It translates to CASSPSAGVSGYGYTF. V usage is TRBV9 and J usage is TRBJ1-2; maybe TRBD1 (6 bases). Germline V gene sequence: CDR1 SGDLS, CDR2 YYNGEE. Trimming removed 4 bases at V and 4 bases at J, with 20 bases between. The CDR3 is 16 residues long.

The J gene is TRBJ2-6, the V gene TRBV30; weak D call: TRBD1 (6 bases). Trimming stripped 4 bases from V and 5 bases from J, with 15 bases between. This CDR3 is 15 amino acids long. In germline, CDR1 is GTSNPN, CDR2 SVGIG (reference sequence). Here the CDR3 reads CAWIPRQEWANVLTF. CDR3 nucleotides: TGTGCCTGGATCCCTAGACAGGAATGGGCCAACGTCCTGACTTTC.

This clone occurred once. The rearrangement links TRBV13 to TRBJ2-1; maybe TRBD2 (6 bases). The CDR3 is 16 residues long. Germline CDR1 and CDR2: PRHDT and FYEKMQ (reference sequence). The V end was cut by 8 bases, the J end by 1 base, with 18 bases between. The DNA for the CDR3 is TGTGCCAGCCGGCTAGGGTCCGGGAGTTCCTACAATGAGCAGTTCTTC. It yields the protein CASRLGSGSSYNEQFF.

The chain uses TRBV28 and TRBJ1-2; D is ambiguous. Deletions cut 8 bases from V and 0 bases from J, with 13 bases between. Germline values: CDR1 MDHEN, CDR2 SYDVKM. This CDR3 comprises 14 residues. The CDR3 DNA reads TGTGCCAGCTTTCCCAGTCTCTCTAACTATGGCTACACCTTC. Protein: CASFPSLSNYGYTF.

J is TRBJ2-1 and V is TRBV11-2; weak D call: TRBD1 (5 bases). Germline values: CDR1 SGHAT, CDR2 FQNNGV. The CDR3 extends over 14 amino acids. Trimming pared 7 bases from V and 8 bases from J, leaving 18 bases between. The CDR3 reads CASTPGHSFDEQFF. The CDR3 DNA reads as TGTGCCAGCACCCCAGGGCACTCATTCGATGAGCAGTTCTTC. The complete variable domain, with remaining parts taken from reference TRBV11-2 and TRBJ2-1, reads EAGVAQSPRYKIIEKRQSVAFWCNPISGHATLYWYQQILGQGPKLLIQFQNNGVVDDSQLPKDRFSAERLKGVDSTLKIQPAKLEDSAVYLCASTPGHSFDEQFFGPGTRLTVL.